The present T cell receptor (beta chain) was sequenced within a study of T cell responses to AZD1222 COVID-19 vaccine (dated by TCRdb to the early 2020s). About the full investigation: Because spike-specific TCR depth and breadth did not differ between the two schedules, AZD1222 recipients who got a second dose at roughly 4 weeks were pooled with those who got a second dose at roughly 12 weeks. A total of about 240 trial participants underwent TCR sequencing, of whom 207 received two doses of AZD1222 and about 25 received two doses of the MenACWY control vaccine. Trial participants were enrolled into age subgroups of 18-55, 56-69 and 70-plus years, which contained 148, 28 and 57 TCR-sequenced participants, respectively.

The CDR3 regions of human TCRbeta chains were analyzed by immunosequencing. The authors processed their data as follows. TCRs in the repertoires were compared against a reference library of SARS-CoV-2-specific TCRs that had been generated with the MIRA antigen-specificity platform. Breadth was defined as the fraction of unique TCRs that were SARS-CoV-2-associated, and depth was defined as the fraction of total T cells that were SARS-CoV-2-associated. Each spike-specific TCR was assigned to its reactive spike region and to a CD4 or CD8 class using the MIRA data. Log10-transformed breadth and depth values were compared by one-way ANOVA with Sidak's multiple comparisons tests. TCRdb retrieved this table from immuneACCESS and kept in-frame rearrangements only. Not all clones are present; in checked studies, unresolved V genes account for under half, and no reason is known for the remainder. The D gene and trimming were derived from the DNA, and the V and J assignments and clone size from that table. The sample table contains 90,000 to 120,000 clones; only one count was recorded for 91% of them. The biggest ten clones account for less than 25% of the sample.

Explained via the paper, the time point label denotes: baseline before first vaccination. Vaccinee samples came from UK trials COV001 and COV002, including a single-blind randomized controlled phase 2/3 trial of AZD1222 (ChAdOx1 nCoV-19) in healthy adults. For TCRbeta chain sequencing, PBMC samples were collected from trial participants at day 0 and at day 28 after the second dose. Points the paper makes about the study in general: Epitopes outside the regions mutated in the B.1.351 and B.1.1.7 variants were reportedly recognized by nearly half of the unique spike-specific TCRs. Only five to seven AZD1222 recipients were SARS-CoV-2 seropositive at baseline, limiting conclusions about previously exposed vaccinees. A significant rise in spike-specific TCR breadth and depth was observed after two AZD1222 doses relative to day 0 and relative to MenACWY recipients. CD4 TCRs associated with the vaccine covered the entire spike protein, and the dominant responses were in regions 160-218 and 743-854. Because no samples from the day 14 peak response were available, repertoires could be characterized only after the peak T cell response. Most participants were white British and females outnumbered males, and the authors suggested that clonal diversity may have been underestimated. The 56-69-year group was small, and its depth increase did not reach significance, likely because of low power.

Of note for this clone: What this receptor recognizes is not known. Base qualities are not at hand, and no much larger clone is one base apart.

The TCR originated in an adult in good health. The material was peripheral blood, obtained on day 0 of AZD1222 vaccination.

The DNA reads TGTGCCAGCAGGGTATCAGGGGGATACGCTGAAGCTTTCTTT. Its protein is CASRVSGGYAEAFF. This sequence uses TRBV6-5 and TRBJ1-1; 7 bases in the middle match TRBD1. CDR1 is given as MNHEY and CDR2 as SVGAGI, both from the germline V gene. Trimmed from V: 6 bases; trimmed from J: 6 bases; junction bases lacking a gene match: 10. Including cysteine and phenylalanine, the CDR3 has 14 amino acids. Of all the DNA, just the CDR3 is kept, 42 bases in frame from base 1.